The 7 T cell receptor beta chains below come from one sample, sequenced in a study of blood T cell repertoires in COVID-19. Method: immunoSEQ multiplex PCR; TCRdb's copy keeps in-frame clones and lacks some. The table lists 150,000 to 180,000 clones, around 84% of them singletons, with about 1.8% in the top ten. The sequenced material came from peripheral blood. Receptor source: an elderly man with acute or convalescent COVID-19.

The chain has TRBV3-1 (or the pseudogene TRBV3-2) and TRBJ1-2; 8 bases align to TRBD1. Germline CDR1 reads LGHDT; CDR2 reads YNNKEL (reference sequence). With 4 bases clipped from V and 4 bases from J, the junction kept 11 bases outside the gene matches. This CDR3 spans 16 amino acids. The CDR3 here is CASSLGMGQVSYGYTF. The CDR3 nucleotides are TGTGCCAGCAGCCTAGGAATGGGACAGGTCTCCTATGGCTACACCTTC.

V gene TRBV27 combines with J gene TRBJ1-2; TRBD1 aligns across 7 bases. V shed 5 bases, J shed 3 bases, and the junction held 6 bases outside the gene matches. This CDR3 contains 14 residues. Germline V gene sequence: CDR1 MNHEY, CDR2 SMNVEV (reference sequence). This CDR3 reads CASSPRQGYYGYTF. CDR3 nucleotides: TGTGCCAGCAGTCCCCGACAGGGTTACTATGGCTACACCTTC.

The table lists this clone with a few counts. This chain's CDR3 is CASRQGSTDTQYF. Here the CDR3 DNA reads TGTGCCAGCAGACAGGGCAGCACAGATACGCAGTATTTT. The V gene is TRBV5-5, the J gene TRBJ2-3; possible D gene TRBD1, 6 bases. The CDR3 consists of 13 residues. From germline, CDR1 is SGHKS and CDR2 YYEKEE (reference sequence). Trimming removed 5 bases from V and 0 bases from J, with 7 bases in between.

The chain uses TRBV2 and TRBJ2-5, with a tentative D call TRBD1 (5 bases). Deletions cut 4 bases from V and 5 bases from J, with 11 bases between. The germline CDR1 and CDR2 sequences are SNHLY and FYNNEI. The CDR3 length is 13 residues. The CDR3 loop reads CASSVLGPETQYF. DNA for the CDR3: TGTGCCAGCAGTGTTTTGGGGCCGGAGACCCAGTACTTC.

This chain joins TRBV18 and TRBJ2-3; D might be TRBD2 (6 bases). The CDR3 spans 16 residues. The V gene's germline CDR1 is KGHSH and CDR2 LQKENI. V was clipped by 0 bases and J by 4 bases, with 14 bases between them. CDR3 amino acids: CASSPPGRSGSDTQYF. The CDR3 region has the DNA TGTGCCAGCTCACCACCGGGGAGGTCAGGGTCAGATACGCAGTATTTT.

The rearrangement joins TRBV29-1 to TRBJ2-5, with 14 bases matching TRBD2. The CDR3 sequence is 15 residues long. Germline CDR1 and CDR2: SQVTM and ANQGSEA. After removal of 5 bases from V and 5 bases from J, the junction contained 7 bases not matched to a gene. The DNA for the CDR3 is TGCAGCGTTTCACAGACTAGCGGGGGGGATGAGACCCAGTACTTC. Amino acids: CSVSQTSGGDETQYF.

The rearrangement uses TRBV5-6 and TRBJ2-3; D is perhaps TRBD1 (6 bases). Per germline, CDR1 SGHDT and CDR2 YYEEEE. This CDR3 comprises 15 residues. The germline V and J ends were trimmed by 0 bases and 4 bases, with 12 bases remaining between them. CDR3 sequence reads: CASSLGSGGSDTQYF. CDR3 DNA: TGTGCCAGCAGCTTGGGGTCTGGGGGCTCAGATACGCAGTATTTT.